The sequence of this T cell receptor beta chain was determined in a study of shared clonotypes between healthy human individuals. At the level of the study: Every donor yielded three CD4 naive, three CD4 memory, two CD8 naive and one CD8 memory plate.

Profiled with immunoSEQ multiplex PCR; TCRdb holds only in-frame clones, not every one. The table shows about 2.4 million clones, with around nine tenths occurring only once. The CDR3 totals 15 residues. Trimming took off 7 bases at V and 5 bases at J, with 18 bases between the two ends. From germline, CDR1 is MNHEY and CDR2 SVGAGI. The receptor was isolated from a young man in good health. Sequencing was done on a sample of naive CD4+ T cells sorted from blood. Subset of the sample: CD45RA+ positively selected. The chain is built from TRBV6-5 and TRBJ2-1; D may be TRBD2 (6 bases). This chain's CDR3 is CASTAGAGFNNEQFF. CDR3 sequence (DNA): TGTGCCAGCACCGCCGGCGCGGGATTTAACAATGAGCAGTTCTTC.